This paragraph reports one T cell receptor beta chain. Its antigen is still unknown. Libraries were prepared by immunoSEQ multiplex PCR; TCRdb keeps only in-frame clonotypes and omits some of them. Of approximately 160,000 clones in the sample, 85% to 95% are singletons; the top ten hold 0.7% to 0.9%. The length of the CDR3 is 15 residues. Germline V CDR1 and CDR2: SNHLY, FYNNEI. Between the trimmed V and J ends, which lost 4 bases and 4 bases, there was a span of 14 bases. The sample belongs to a study of T cell responses to AZD1222 COVID-19 vaccine. Study-wide results and caveats: Repertoires were obtained only post-peak T cell response.

The TCR originated in an adult in good health. This rearrangement joins TRBV2 to TRBJ1-5; weak D call: TRBD1 (5 bases). The material was peripheral blood, obtained on day 0 of AZD1222 vaccination. DNA for the CDR3: TGTGCCAGCAGTGGGGGGGGTAACCCAAATCAGCCCCAGCATTTT. It yields the protein CASSGGGNPNQPQHF.